The clone carrying this T cell receptor (beta chain) was counted only a few times. Its antigen is not identified. V lost 4 bases and J 7 bases, leaving 10 bases between the germline ends. Germline V gene lookup returns CDR1 GTSNPN and CDR2 SVGIG (reference sequence). CDR3 length: 11 amino acids. The authors reverse transcribed all of the isolated RNA, so sequencing captured expressed TCRB transcripts. The protocol was immunoSEQ multiplex PCR, while the TCRdb copy is restricted to in-frame clones and leaves out a portion. The repertoire holds hundreds of thousands of clones, with approximately 30% as singletons. This record belongs to a study of beta chain features in type 1 diabetes. Points from the study as a whole: Moderately but significantly shorter TCRB CDR3s were found in Type 1 diabetes patients in all four CD4+ subsets. Insertions at VDJ junctions were less frequent in type 1 diabetes patients. These patients also deleted more nucleotides at the same junctions.

About 110 mL of blood, on average, came from one heparinised draw per donor. The sequence came from a man between 18 and 29 years old in good health. Sequencing was done on a sample of naive CD4+ T cells from blood. The chain joins TRBV30 to TRBJ2-5, with D unclear. The CDR3 reads CAWTHFGTQYF. The CDR3 nucleotides read TGTGCCTGGACCCATTTCGGGACCCAGTACTTC.